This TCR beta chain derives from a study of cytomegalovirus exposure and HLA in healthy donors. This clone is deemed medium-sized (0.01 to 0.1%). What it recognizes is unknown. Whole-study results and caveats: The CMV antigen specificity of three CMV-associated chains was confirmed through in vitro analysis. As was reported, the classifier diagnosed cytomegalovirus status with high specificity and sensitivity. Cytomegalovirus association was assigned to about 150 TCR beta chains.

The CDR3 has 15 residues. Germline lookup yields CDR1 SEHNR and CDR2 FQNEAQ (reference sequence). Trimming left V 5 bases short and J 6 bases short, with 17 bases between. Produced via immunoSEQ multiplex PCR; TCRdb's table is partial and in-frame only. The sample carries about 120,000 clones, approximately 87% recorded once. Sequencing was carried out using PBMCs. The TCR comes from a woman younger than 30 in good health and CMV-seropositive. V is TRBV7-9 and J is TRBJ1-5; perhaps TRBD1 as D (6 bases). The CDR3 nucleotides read TGTGCCAGCAGCGAACAGGGTGCTTGGGGTCAGCCCCAGCATTTT. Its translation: CASSEQGAWGQPQHF.